The rows below give T cell receptor beta chains drawn from one sample of a study of blood T cell repertoires in COVID-19. This table comes from immunoSEQ multiplex PCR, and its TCRdb copy is limited to in-frame clones, with some not included. The table records fewer than 200,000 clones, roughly 71% of them present only once. The specimen was peripheral blood. The receptor source for this set is a woman aged 80 or older with acute or convalescent COVID-19. Both conserved end residues are part of each CDR3. The D gene is left open where the match is weak. The size of a clone is reported for some rows only, either as once, few or many, or as a class for expanded clones.

. | TRBJ1-6 | . | TRBV30 | 13 | TGTGCCTGGAATCGGCCGCGGTATTCACCCCTCCACTTT | CAWNRPRYSPLHF
. | TRBJ1-2 | . | TRBV5-6 | 16 | TGTGCCAGCAGCTTGATGGGGGCGCCCGCTAACTATGGCTACACCTTC | CASSLMGAPANYGYTF
. | TRBJ1-6 | . | TRBV2 | 15 | TGTGCCAGCAGTGTGGCGGGGGCGTTTGATTCACCCCTCCACTTT | CASSVAGAFDSPLHF
. | TRBJ2-7 | TRBD2 | TRBV7-2 | 18 | TGTGCCAGCAGCCTATCACTAGCGGGGGGGAAATCCTCCTACGAGCAGTACTTC | CASSLSLAGGKSSYEQYF
. | TRBJ1-4 | TRBD1 | TRBV5-1 | 16 | TGCGCCAGCAGCTTGGGACAGGGGGCAACTAATGAAAAACTGTTTTTT | CASSLGQGATNEKLFF
few | TRBJ2-3 | TRBD2 | TRBV7-2 | 17 | TGTGCCAGCAGCTCGGTTGGGACTAGCGGGAGATGGGATACGCAGTATTTT | CASSSVGTSGRWDTQYF
. | TRBJ2-7 | . | TRBV14 | 15 | TGTGCCAGCAGCCTAAGTGGAGTTCGGGTTTACGAGCAGTACTTC | CASSLSGVRVYEQYF
. | TRBJ1-4 | TRBD1 | TRBV19 | 14 | TGTGCCAGTAGTCTGAAACAGGGGGATGAAAAACTGTTTTTT | CASSLKQGDEKLFF
. | TRBJ1-1 | . | TRBV6-5 | 14 | TGTGCCTCGAGTGGGCAGGGAATAATCGTCGGAGCTTTCTTT | CASSGQGIIVGAFF
. | TRBJ2-7 | TRBD1 | TRBV14 | 14 | TGTGCCAGCAGCCCCGGGACAGAAAGTTACGAGCAGTACTTC | CASSPGTESYEQYF
once | TRBJ1-6 | TRBD1 | TRBV18 | 15 | TGTGCCAGCTCACAAACGGGACAGGGTGGTTCACCCCTCCACTTT | CASSQTGQGGSPLHF
. | TRBJ1-4 | . | TRBV6-5 | 15 | TGTGCCAGCAGGACTCTCGGGACTGCTAATGAAAAACTGTTTTTT | CASRTLGTANEKLFF
once | TRBJ2-5 | . | TRBV12-3/TRBV12-4 | 13 | TGTGCCAGCAGTTTCGGCAGGCAAGAGACCCAGTACTTC | CASSFGRQETQYF
. | TRBJ1-6 | . | TRBV30 | 14 | TGTGCCTGGAGTGGGGCTTGGTTAGGTTCACCCCTCCACTTT | CAWSGAWLGSPLHF
. | TRBJ1-1 | TRBD1 | TRBV12-3/TRBV12-4 | 13 | TGTGCCAGCAGTGCATACAGGGGGGAGGGAGCTTTCTTT | CASSAYRGEGAFF
. | TRBJ1-1 | TRBD1 | TRBV29-1 | 13 | TGCAGCGTCAGACAGGGGGAGGGCACTGAAGCTTTCTTT | CSVRQGEGTEAFF
. | TRBJ2-1 | TRBD2 | TRBV19 | 16 | TGTGCCAGTAGTATAACACCGGGACTAGGCAGGGATGAGCAGTTCTTC | CASSITPGLGRDEQFF
. | TRBJ1-1 | . | TRBV6-4 | 13 | TGTGCCAGCAGTTCTGACAGAGACACTGAAGCTTTCTTT | CASSSDRDTEAFF
. | TRBJ1-2 | . | TRBV11-2 | 11 | TGTGCCAGCAGCTTAGTAGGCAGGCCCGGATTC | CASSLVGRPGF
once | TRBJ2-1 | TRBD2 | TRBV20-1 | 14 | TGCAGTGCTAGTCGGCGGGGGGGCCGCAATGAGCAGTTCTTC | CSASRRGGRNEQFF
. | TRBJ1-1 | TRBD1 | TRBV19 | 15 | TGTGCCAGCTCAGGGGGACCACTTATGAACACTGAAGCTTTCTTT | CASSGGPLMNTEAFF
. | TRBJ2-7 | . | TRBV11-2 | 11 | TGTGCCAGCAGCTTTATCTACGAGCAGTACTTC | CASSFIYEQYF
. | TRBJ2-5 | TRBD1 | TRBV5-4 | 15 | TGTGCCAGCAGCTTGGCGGGCAGGGGGCAAGAGACCCAGTACTTC | CASSLAGRGQETQYF
. | TRBJ2-3 | TRBD2 | TRBV2 | 16 | TGTGCCAGCAGTGAATTGACTAGCGGAAGCACAGATACGCAGTATTTT | CASSELTSGSTDTQYF
. | TRBJ2-3 | TRBD1 | TRBV19 | 13 | TGTGCCAGTAGTATGGACAGGGAAGATACGCAGTATTTT | CASSMDREDTQYF
. | TRBJ1-1 | . | TRBV2 | 14 | TGTGCCAGCAGGGGACTAGTATTCAACACTGAAGCTTTCTTT | CASRGLVFNTEAFF
. | TRBJ2-2 | TRBD2 | TRBV20-1 | 18 | TGCAGTGCTAGTCCTCCGCGGGGGGGCCGGGGTCGAACCGGGGAGCTGTTTTTT | CSASPPRGGRGRTGELFF
. | TRBJ2-6 | . | TRBV10-3 | 16 | TGTGCCATCAGTTCCCCGGTGCAATCTGGGGCCAACGTCCTGACTTTC | CAISSPVQSGANVLTF
. | TRBJ1-1 | . | TRBV7-9 | 14 | TGTGCCAGCAGCTTACAGGTCGGCAGGGAAGAAGCTTTCTTT | CASSLQVGREEAFF
. | TRBJ1-1 | . | TRBV7-9 | 13 | TGTGCCAGCAGCTCCACAGGTTACACTGAAGCTTTCTTT | CASSSTGYTEAFF
. | TRBJ1-5 | . | TRBV5-1 | 15 | TGCGCCAGCAGCTTGTTTGCGGGGAGCAATCAGCCCCAGCATTTT | CASSLFAGSNQPQHF
. | TRBJ2-4 | TRBD2 | TRBV2 | 15 | TGTGCCAGCAGCGGCGGGGGGGCCTGGGAAAACATTCAGTACTTC | CASSGGGAWENIQYF
once | TRBJ1-6 | TRBD1 | TRBV9 | 15 | TGTGCCAGCAGCGTAGAGGGACAGGGTGATTCACCCCTCCACTTT | CASSVEGQGDSPLHF
once | TRBJ1-4 | TRBD1 | TRBV18 | 15 | TGTGCCAGCTCACCTGGGGGACAGGGAACTGAAAAACTGTTTTTT | CASSPGGQGTEKLFF
. | TRBJ1-1 | . | TRBV19 | 15 | TGTGCCAGTACCCCAAGGGCAGGGGATGGGACTGAAGCTTTCTTT | CASTPRAGDGTEAFF
once | TRBJ2-2 | . | TRBV4-3 | 13 | TGCGCCAGCAGCCAAGAACACCCCGGGGAGCTGTTTTTT | CASSQEHPGELFF
. | TRBJ1-5 | . | TRBV19 | 13 | TGTGCCAGTAGTATAGAGGGGGGTCAGCCCCAGCATTTT | CASSIEGGQPQHF
. | TRBJ1-2 | . | TRBV19 | 14 | TGTGCCAGTAGCCACAGGACCATCAACTATGGCTACACCTTC | CASSHRTINYGYTF
once | TRBJ2-7 | . | TRBV6-2/TRBV6-3 | 14 | TGTGCCAGCAGTTATCGACAGGGGAGGGACGAGCAGTACTTC | CASSYRQGRDEQYF